Below, 8 T cell receptor beta chains from the same sample are listed, as sequenced in a study of blood T cell repertoires in COVID-19. Data came from immunoSEQ multiplex PCR; TCRdb stores just in-frame clones and leaves some out. The table lists about 98,000 clones, around 80% of them singletons. Sequencing input: peripheral blood. These receptors originate from an elderly man with acute or convalescent COVID-19.

In this sample, this clone turned up a few times. V gene TRBV4-1 combines with J gene TRBJ1-6; 7 bases are shared with TRBD1. Germline V lookup: CDR1 MGHRA, CDR2 YSYEKL. The junction had 9 bases not matched to a gene; V was cut back by 4 bases and J by 9 bases. The length of the CDR3 is 15 residues. The CDR3 DNA reads TGCGCCAGCAGCCGCGAGGGGGCGCCGGGTTCACCCCTCCACTTT. This gives the protein CASSREGAPGSPLHF.

This chain links TRBV27 with TRBJ1-2; 7 nucleotides agree with TRBD1. The germline CDR1 and CDR2 sequences are MNHEY and SMNVEV (reference sequence). The CDR3 covers 17 residues. V shed 5 bases, J shed 4 bases, and the junction held 16 bases outside the gene matches. The CDR3 DNA sequence: TGTGCCAGCAGTCCCGAGTTGGGTAAACAGGGGATCTATGGCTACACCTTC. Translating gives CASSPELGKQGIYGYTF.

V and J are TRBV10-1 and TRBJ1-1; D perhaps matches TRBD1 (6 bases). Deletions cut 1 base from V and 1 base from J, with 16 bases between. The CDR3 is 17 residues long. Germline values: CDR1 WNHNN, CDR2 SYGVQD (reference sequence). CDR3 sequence: CASSEYPPDRQNTEAFF. CDR3 DNA: TGCGCCAGCAGTGAGTACCCCCCGGACAGACAGAACACTGAAGCTTTCTTT.

The rearrangement uses TRBV2 and TRBJ1-2, with TRBD1 matching over 11 bases. Germline V gives CDR1 SNHLY, CDR2 FYNNEI. V lost 0 bases to trimming and J lost 8 bases; unmatched junction nucleotides: 11. The CDR3 covers 17 residues. CDR3 nucleotide sequence: TGTGCCAGCAGTGAAGCGGTTAGTGGGGACAGGGGGAAAGGCTACACCTTC. It codes for CASSEAVSGDRGKGYTF. The complete variable domain, with remaining parts taken from reference TRBV2 and TRBJ1-2, reads EPEVTQTPSHQVTQMGQEVILRCVPISNHLYFYWYRQILGQKVEFLVSFYNNEISEKSEIFDDQFSVERPDGSNFTLKIRSTKLEDSAMYFCASSEAVSGDRGKGYTFGSGTRLTVV.

In nucleotides, the CDR3 is TGTACCTGCGAGAAGATCTCACCGAACACTGAAGCTTTCTTT. Translated, it gives CTCEKISPNTEAFF. The chain couples TRBV28 to TRBJ1-1; D gene unclear. The CDR3 runs 14 residues. Germline CDR1 and CDR2: MDHEN and SYDVKM.

This clone was seen a few times. This CDR3 is CASSVSDRVAIYF. The CDR3, as DNA: TGTGCCAGCAGCGTATCGGACAGGGTCGCCATATATTTT. The chain employs TRBV9 and TRBJ1-3; TRBD1 matches 8 bases. Germline V gene lookup returns CDR1 SGDLS and CDR2 YYNGEE. V was clipped by 1 base and J by 11 bases; unmatched bases: 5. This CDR3 region has 13 residues.

The chain is built from TRBV25-1 and TRBJ1-5, with D unresolved. Trimming took 6 bases from V and 4 from J, leaving 13 bases between them. There are 14 residues in the CDR3. Germline assignment: CDR1 MGHDK and CDR2 SYGVNS. CDR3 in DNA: TGTGCCAGCAGCTTAAACGGGATAAATCAGCCCCAGCATTTT. Translated: CASSLNGINQPQHF.

V is TRBV28 and J is TRBJ1-4, with D tentatively TRBD1 (5 bases). Germline assignment: CDR1 MDHEN and CDR2 SYDVKM. Deletions cut 7 bases from V and 1 base from J, with 19 bases between. CDR3 length: 17 amino acids. The DNA for the CDR3 is TGTGCCAGCATGCGTGGAGGGGTGGTGGGAACTAATGAAAAACTGTTTTTT. It codes for CASMRGGVVGTNEKLFF.